This T cell receptor beta chain was retrieved from a study of T-cell reconstitution after alpha-beta-depleted transplantation in children. Per germline, CDR1 DFQATT and CDR2 SNEGSKA (reference sequence). The CDR3 sequence is 14 residues long. Trimming pared 3 bases from V and 5 bases from J, leaving 16 bases between. As it was prepared, the TCRbeta library received unique molecular identifiers. TCRdb analysed the PCR reads with MiXCR anew, one entry per CDR3 protein. The sample shows around 380,000 distinct CDR3 sequences, about a tenth of them seen only once. This sample comprised PBMCs from the stem cell graft donor, obtained from the stem cell graft. The origin of this receptor is a human donor who donated a stem cell graft to a child with acute myeloid leukemia. J is TRBJ2-5 and V is TRBV20-1; tentative D call: TRBD1 (5 bases). The chain's CDR3 is CSARAAVGRETQYF. CDR3 coding DNA: TGCAGTGCTAGGGCTGCGGTGGGGCGTGAGACCCAGTACTTC.